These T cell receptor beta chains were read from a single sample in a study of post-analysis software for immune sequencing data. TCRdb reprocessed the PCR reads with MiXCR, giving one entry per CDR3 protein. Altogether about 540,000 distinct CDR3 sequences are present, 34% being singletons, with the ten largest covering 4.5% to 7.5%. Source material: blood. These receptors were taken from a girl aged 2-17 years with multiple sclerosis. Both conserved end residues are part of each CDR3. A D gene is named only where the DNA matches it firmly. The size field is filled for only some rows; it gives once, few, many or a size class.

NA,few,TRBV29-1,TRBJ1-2,CSGSGGEAYGYTF,TGCAGCGGGAGCGGGGGTGAGGCCTATGGCTACACCTTC
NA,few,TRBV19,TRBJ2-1,CASRQGRGKSNEQFF,TGTGCCAGTAGGCAAGGGAGGGGGAAGTCCAATGAGCAGTTCTTC
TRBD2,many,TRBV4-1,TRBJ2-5,CASSHERGGQRETQYF,TGCGCCAGCAGCCATGAGCGGGGGGGCCAGAGAGAGACCCAGTACTTC
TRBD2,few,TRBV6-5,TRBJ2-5,CASSFGPQRGGRETQYF,TGTGCCAGCAGTTTCGGCCCCCAGCGGGGGGGCCGGGAGACCCAGTACTTC
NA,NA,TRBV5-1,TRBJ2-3,CASSLVFWPTDTQYF,TGCGCCAGCAGCTTGGTATTTTGGCCGACAGATACGCAGTATTTT
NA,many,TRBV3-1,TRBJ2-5,CASSQDTTQYF,TGTGCCAGCAGCCAAGATACGACCCAGTACTTC
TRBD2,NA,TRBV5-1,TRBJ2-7,CASSFAGTSGGYEQYF,TGCGCCAGCAGCTTCGCCGGGACTAGCGGGGGTTACGAGCAGTACTTC
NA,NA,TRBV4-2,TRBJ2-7,CASSPHGGQLTSYEQYF,TGTGCCAGCAGCCCCCACGGGGGACAGTTAACTTCCTACGAGCAGTACTTC
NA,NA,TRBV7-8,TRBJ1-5,CASSLYGTGAPGQPQHF,TGTGCCAGCAGCTTATACGGGACCGGGGCCCCAGGTCAGCCCCAGCATTTT
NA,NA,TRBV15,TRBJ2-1,CATSTRPSSSNEQFF,TGTGCCACCAGCACTCGCCCGTCTAGCTCCAATGAGCAGTTCTTC
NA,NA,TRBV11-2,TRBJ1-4,CASSPLPRNEKLFF,TGTGCCAGCAGCCCACTTCCCAGAAATGAAAAACTGTTTTTT
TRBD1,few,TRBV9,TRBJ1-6,CASSVGGQGNSPLHF,TGTGCCAGCAGCGTAGGGGGACAGGGGAATTCACCCCTCCACTTT
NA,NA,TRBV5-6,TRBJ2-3,CASSSSGDPLADTQYF,TGTGCCAGCAGCTCCTCGGGGGACCCGCTAGCAGATACGCAGTATTTT
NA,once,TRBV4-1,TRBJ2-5,CASSQTTGANYNGQYF,TGCGCCAGCAGTCAGACAACCGGGGCCAACTACAATGGGCAGTACTTC
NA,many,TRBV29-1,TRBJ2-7,CSVEGEATYEQYF,TGCAGCGTTGAGGGGGAGGCGACCTACGAGCAGTACTTC
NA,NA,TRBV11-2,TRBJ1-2,CASSLEPYDYTF,TGTGCCAGCAGCTTGGAGCCCTATGACTACACCTTC
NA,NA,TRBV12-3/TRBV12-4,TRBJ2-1,CASKTELEQFF,TGTGCCAGCAAAACCGAGCTTGAGCAGTTCTTC
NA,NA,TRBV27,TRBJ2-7,CASSSYAKSLYEQYF,TGTGCCAGCAGTTCTTATGCGAAGTCTCTGTACGAGCAGTACTTC
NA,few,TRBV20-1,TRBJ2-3,CSASFAVASDTQYF,TGCAGTGCTAGTTTCGCAGTAGCTTCAGATACGCAGTATTTT
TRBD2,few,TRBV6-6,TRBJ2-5,CASSYAAGVQETQYF,TGTGCCAGCAGTTACGCAGCGGGGGTACAAGAGACCCAGTACTTC
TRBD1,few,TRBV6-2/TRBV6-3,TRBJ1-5,CASTGPSGQAQPQHF,TGTGCCAGCACCGGGCCTTCGGGACAGGCTCAGCCCCAGCATTTT
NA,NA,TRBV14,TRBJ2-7,CASSQYGEQYF,TGTGCCAGCAGCCAATACGGAGAGCAGTACTTC
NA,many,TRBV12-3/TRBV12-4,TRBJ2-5,CASSSGLGETQYF,TGTGCCAGCAGTTCGGGGCTGGGAGAGACCCAGTACTTC
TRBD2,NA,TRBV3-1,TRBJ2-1,CASSRRGGLNEQFF,TGTGCCAGCAGCCGCCGGGGGGGGCTTAATGAGCAGTTCTTC
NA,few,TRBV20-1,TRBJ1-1,CSAREGALATFF,TGCAGTGCTAGAGAAGGGGCTCTGGCCACTTTCTTT
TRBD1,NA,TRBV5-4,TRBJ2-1,CASSSRTGPNYNEQFF,TGTGCCAGCAGCTCGCGGACAGGGCCAAATTACAATGAGCAGTTCTTC
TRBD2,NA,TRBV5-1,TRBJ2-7,CASSLDGTSGGDEQYF,TGCGCCAGCAGCTTGGACGGGACTAGCGGGGGCGATGAGCAGTACTTC
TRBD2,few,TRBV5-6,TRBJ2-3,CASSLVSTSVGGTDTQYF,TGTGCCAGCAGCTTGGTTTCTACTAGCGTTGGCGGCACAGATACGCAGTATTTT
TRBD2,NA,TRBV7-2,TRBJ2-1,CASSAGRLAGGVNEQFF,TGTGCCAGCAGCGCCGGCCGGCTAGCGGGGGGGGTAAATGAGCAGTTCTTC
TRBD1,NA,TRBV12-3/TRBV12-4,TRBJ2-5,CASSAEAGGARREGETQYF,TGTGCCAGCAGCGCAGAGGCAGGGGGCGCCCGGAGAGAAGGAGAGACCCAGTACTTC
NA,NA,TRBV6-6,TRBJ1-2,CASSPGITNYGYTF,TGCGCCAGCAGTCCCGGGATTACCAACTATGGCTACACCTTC
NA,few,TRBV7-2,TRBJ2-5,CASSLVRSTVETQYF,TGTGCCAGCAGCTTAGTACGGTCTACGGTGGAGACCCAGTACTTC
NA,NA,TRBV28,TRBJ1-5,CASSLWGRALDQPQHF,TGTGCCAGCAGTTTATGGGGCAGAGCACTAGATCAGCCCCAGCATTTT
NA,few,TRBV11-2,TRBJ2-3,CASSPGRGWPDTQYF,TGTGCCAGCAGCCCCGGTAGGGGGTGGCCAGATACGCAGTATTTT
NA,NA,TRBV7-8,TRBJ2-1,CASSLRWPIRSEQFF,TGTGCCAGCAGCTTACGTTGGCCCATCCGCAGTGAGCAGTTCTTC
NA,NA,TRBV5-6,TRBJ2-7,CASSSGRPRQIYEQYF,TGTGCCAGCAGCTCGGGACGGCCCCGCCAGATTTACGAGCAGTACTTC
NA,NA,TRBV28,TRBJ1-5,CASSPPGYQPQHF,TGTGCCAGCAGTCCGCCAGGGTATCAGCCCCAGCATTTT
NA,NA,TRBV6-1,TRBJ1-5,CASREQVPNQPQHF,TGTGCCAGCAGAGAACAGGTTCCCAATCAGCCCCAGCATTTT
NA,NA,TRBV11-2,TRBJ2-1,CASSVRGDEQFF,TGTGCCAGCAGCGTTCGGGGCGATGAGCAGTTCTTC
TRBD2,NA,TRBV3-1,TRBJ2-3,CASSRLSGGAEDTQYF,TGTGCCAGCAGCCGCCTTAGCGGGGGGGCCGAAGATACGCAGTATTTT
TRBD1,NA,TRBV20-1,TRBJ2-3,CSASETGGADTQYF,TGCAGTGCTAGTGAGACAGGGGGCGCAGATACGCAGTATTTT
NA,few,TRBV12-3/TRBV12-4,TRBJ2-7,CASSPIQGGQGERYF,TGTGCCAGCAGCCCTATACAGGGGGGGCAAGGAGAGCGGTACTTC